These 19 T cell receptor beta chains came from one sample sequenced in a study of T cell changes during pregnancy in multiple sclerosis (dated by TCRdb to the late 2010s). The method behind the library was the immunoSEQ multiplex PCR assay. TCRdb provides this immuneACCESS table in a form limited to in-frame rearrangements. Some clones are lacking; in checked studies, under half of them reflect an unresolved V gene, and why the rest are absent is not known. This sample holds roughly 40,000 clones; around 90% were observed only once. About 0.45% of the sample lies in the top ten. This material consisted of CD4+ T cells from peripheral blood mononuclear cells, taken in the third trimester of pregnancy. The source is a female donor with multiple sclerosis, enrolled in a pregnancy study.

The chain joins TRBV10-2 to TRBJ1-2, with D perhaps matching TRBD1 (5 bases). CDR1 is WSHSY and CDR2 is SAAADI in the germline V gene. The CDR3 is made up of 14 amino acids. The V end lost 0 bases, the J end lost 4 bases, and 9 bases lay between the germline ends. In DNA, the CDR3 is TGCGCCAGCAGTGAGTCGCGACAGATCTATGGCTACACCTTC. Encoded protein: CASSESRQIYGYTF.

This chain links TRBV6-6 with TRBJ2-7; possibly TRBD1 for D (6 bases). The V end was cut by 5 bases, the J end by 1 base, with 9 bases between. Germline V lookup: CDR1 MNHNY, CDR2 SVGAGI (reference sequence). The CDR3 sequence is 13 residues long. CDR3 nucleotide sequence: TGTGCCAGCAGTCTCGACAGGTCCTACGAGCAGTACTTC. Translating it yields CASSLDRSYEQYF.

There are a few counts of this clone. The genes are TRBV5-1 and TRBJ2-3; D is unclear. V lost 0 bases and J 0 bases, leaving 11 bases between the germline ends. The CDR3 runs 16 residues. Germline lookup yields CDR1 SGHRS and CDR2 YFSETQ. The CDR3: CASSLVGHPSTDTQYF. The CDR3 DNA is TGCGCCAGCAGCTTGGTGGGCCACCCTAGCACAGATACGCAGTATTTT.

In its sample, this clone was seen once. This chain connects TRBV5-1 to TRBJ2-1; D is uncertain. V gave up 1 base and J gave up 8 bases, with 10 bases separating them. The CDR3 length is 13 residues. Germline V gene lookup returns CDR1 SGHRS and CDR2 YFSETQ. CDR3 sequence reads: CASSLSPLYEQFF. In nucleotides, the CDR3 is TGCGCCAGCAGCTTGAGCCCCCTTTATGAGCAGTTCTTC.

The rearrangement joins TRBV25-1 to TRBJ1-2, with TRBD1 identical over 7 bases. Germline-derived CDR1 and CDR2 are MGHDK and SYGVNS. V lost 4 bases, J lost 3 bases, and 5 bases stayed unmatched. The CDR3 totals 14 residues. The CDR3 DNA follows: TGTGCCAGCAGTGGGACAGACAGGGACTATGGCTACACCTTC. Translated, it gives CASSGTDRDYGYTF.

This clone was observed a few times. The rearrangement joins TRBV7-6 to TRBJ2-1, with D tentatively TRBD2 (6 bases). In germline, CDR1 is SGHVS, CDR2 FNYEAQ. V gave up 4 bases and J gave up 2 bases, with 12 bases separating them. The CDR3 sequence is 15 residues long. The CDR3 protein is CASSSDREPYNEQFF. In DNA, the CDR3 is TGTGCCAGCAGCTCCGACCGGGAGCCCTACAATGAGCAGTTCTTC.

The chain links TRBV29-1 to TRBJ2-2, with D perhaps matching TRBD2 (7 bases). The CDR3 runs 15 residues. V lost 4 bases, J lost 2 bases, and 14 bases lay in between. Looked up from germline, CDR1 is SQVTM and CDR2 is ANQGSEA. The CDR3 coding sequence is TGCAGCGTTGTACGCGGGGGCGACAACACCGGGGAGCTGTTTTTT. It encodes CSVVRGGDNTGELFF.

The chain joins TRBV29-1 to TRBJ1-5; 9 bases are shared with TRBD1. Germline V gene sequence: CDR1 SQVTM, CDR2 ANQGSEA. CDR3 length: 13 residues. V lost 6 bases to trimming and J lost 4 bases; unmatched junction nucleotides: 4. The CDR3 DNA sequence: TGCAGCGTCCAGACAGGGGGGAATCAGCCCCAGCATTTT. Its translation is CSVQTGGNQPQHF.

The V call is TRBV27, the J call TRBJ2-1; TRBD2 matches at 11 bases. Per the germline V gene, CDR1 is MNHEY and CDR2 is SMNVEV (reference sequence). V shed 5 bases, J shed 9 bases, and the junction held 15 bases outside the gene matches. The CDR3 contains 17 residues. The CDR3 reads CASSPEKLAGAWGEQFF. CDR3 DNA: TGTGCCAGCAGTCCGGAAAAACTAGCGGGGGCTTGGGGTGAGCAGTTCTTC.

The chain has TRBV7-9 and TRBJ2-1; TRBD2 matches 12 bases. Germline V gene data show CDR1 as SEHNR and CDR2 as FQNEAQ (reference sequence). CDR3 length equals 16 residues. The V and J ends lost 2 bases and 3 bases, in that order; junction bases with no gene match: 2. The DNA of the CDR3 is TGTGCCAGCAGCTTACGACTAGCGGGAGACTACAATGAGCAGTTCTTC. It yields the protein CASSLRLAGDYNEQFF.

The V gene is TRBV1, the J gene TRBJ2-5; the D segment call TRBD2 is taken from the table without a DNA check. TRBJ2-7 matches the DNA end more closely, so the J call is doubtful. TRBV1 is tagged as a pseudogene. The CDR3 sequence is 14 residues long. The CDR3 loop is CTSSPQRSAHEQYF. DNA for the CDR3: TGCACCAGCAGCCCCCAGCGATCAGCGCACGAGCAGTACTTC.

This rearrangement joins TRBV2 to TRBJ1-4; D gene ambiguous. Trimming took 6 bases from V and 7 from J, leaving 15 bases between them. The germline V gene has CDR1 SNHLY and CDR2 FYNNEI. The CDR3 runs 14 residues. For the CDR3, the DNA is TGTGCCAGCAGCCAAGAGACTATTGGTGAAAAACTGTTTTTT. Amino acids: CASSQETIGEKLFF.

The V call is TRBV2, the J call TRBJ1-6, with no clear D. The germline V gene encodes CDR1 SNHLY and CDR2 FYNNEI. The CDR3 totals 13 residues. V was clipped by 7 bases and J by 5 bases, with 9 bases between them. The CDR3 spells CASNRENNSPLHF. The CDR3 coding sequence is TGTGCCAGCAATCGGGAGAATAATTCACCCCTCCACTTT.

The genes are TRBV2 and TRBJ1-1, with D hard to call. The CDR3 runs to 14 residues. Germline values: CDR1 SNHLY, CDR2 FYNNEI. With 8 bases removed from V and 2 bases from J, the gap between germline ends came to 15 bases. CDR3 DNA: TGTGCCAGCGAGAGGTCAGAAACCAACACTGAAGCTTTCTTT. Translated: CASERSETNTEAFF. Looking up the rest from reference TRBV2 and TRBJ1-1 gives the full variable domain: EPEVTQTPSHQVTQMGQEVILRCVPISNHLYFYWYRQILGQKVEFLVSFYNNEISEKSEIFDDQFSVERPDGSNFTLKIRSTKLEDSAMYFCASERSETNTEAFFGQGTRLTVV.

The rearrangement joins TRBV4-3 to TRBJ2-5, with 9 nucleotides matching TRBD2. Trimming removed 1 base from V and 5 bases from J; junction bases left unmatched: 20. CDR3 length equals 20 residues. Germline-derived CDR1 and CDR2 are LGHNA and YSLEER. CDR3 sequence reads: CASSQVPQIGGRASLETQYF. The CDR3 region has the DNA TGCGCCAGCAGCCAAGTGCCCCAAATTGGCGGGAGGGCCAGTCTGGAGACCCAGTACTTC.

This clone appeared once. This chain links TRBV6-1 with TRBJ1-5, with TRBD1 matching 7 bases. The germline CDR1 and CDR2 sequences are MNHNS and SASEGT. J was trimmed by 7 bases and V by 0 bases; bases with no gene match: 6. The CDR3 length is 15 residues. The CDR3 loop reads CASSEAGGRGQPQHF. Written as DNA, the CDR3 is TGTGCCAGCAGTGAAGCAGGGGGCAGAGGGCAGCCCCAGCATTTT.

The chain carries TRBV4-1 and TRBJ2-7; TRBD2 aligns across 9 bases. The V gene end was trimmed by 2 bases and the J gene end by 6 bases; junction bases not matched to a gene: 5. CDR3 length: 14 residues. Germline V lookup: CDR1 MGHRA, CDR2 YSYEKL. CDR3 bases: TGCGCCAGCAGCCAACTAGCGGGAATTTCCGAGCAGTACTTC. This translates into CASSQLAGISEQYF.

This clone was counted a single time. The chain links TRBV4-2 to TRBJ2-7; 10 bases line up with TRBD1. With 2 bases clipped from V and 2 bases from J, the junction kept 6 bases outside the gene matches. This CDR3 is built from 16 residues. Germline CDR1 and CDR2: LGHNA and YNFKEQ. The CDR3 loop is CASSQRAGTGAYEQYF. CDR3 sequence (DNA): TGTGCCAGCAGCCAAAGGGCTGGGACAGGGGCCTACGAGCAGTACTTC.

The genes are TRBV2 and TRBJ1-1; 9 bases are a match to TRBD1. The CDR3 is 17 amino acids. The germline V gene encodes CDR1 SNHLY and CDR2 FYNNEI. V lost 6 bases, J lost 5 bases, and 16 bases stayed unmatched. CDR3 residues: CASSKPWTGVGGTEAFF. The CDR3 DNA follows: TGTGCCAGCAGCAAACCTTGGACAGGGGTAGGGGGAACTGAAGCTTTCTTT.